A selection of T cell receptor beta chains follows, all from one sample in a study of OX40 agonist ivuxolimab in advanced cancers. Assay used: immunoSEQ multiplex PCR; TCRdb lists only in-frame clones, some missing. This table has around 21,000 clones, about 82% appearing once. The starting material was CD4+ or CD8+ T cells sorted from blood, obtained in a trial of the OX40 agonist ivuxolimab. All receptors come from an adult with an advanced solid tumor such as melanoma, head and neck, liver or kidney cancer. The CDR3 runs from the conserved cysteine through the conserved F or W. The D gene is left open where the match is weak. A clone size is listed for some rows: how often the clone was seen (once, few, many), or a class if it is expanded.

abundance: NA
j_gene: TRBJ1-5
v_gene: TRBV28
d_gene: NA
CDR3aa: CASSPRAGWEPQHF
CDR3nt: TGTGCCAGCAGTCCTCGGGCAGGGTGGGAGCCCCAGCATTTT

abundance: NA
j_gene: TRBJ2-2
v_gene: TRBV7-2
d_gene: NA
CDR3aa: CASTQSGELFF
CDR3nt: TGTGCCAGCACTCAGTCCGGGGAGCTGTTTTTT

abundance: NA
j_gene: TRBJ2-7
v_gene: TRBV7-9
d_gene: NA
CDR3aa: CASSLSGLPHEQYF
CDR3nt: TGTGCCAGCAGCTTATCTGGGTTGCCCCACGAGCAGTACTTC

abundance: NA
j_gene: TRBJ2-2
v_gene: TRBV6-4
d_gene: NA
CDR3aa: CASGENAGKGAGELFF
CDR3nt: TGTGCCAGCGGGGAGAATGCAGGGAAAGGTGCCGGGGAGCTGTTTTTT

abundance: once
j_gene: TRBJ2-5
v_gene: TRBV28
d_gene: NA
CDR3aa: CASSLDSETQYF
CDR3nt: TGTGCCAGCAGTTTGGACTCAGAGACCCAGTACTTC

abundance: once
j_gene: TRBJ2-5
v_gene: TRBV7-2
d_gene: NA
CDR3aa: CASTLSGGLIETQYF
CDR3nt: TGTGCCAGCACCCTTAGTGGGGGGCTGATTGAGACCCAGTACTTC

abundance: NA
j_gene: TRBJ1-1
v_gene: TRBV6-1
d_gene: NA
CDR3aa: CASTGGREAFF
CDR3nt: TGTGCCAGCACGGGGGGCAGGGAAGCTTTCTTT

abundance: NA
j_gene: TRBJ1-6
v_gene: TRBV7-9
d_gene: TRBD1
CDR3aa: CASSATGGDSPLHF
CDR3nt: TGTGCCAGCAGCGCCACAGGGGGCGATTCACCCCTCCACTTT

abundance: few
j_gene: TRBJ2-5
v_gene: TRBV4-1
d_gene: NA
CDR3aa: CASRHSKAAKDTTNKYF
CDR3nt: TGCGCCAGCAGGCATTCTAAAGCGGCTAAGGATACAACTAACAAGTACTTC

abundance: NA
j_gene: TRBJ2-5
v_gene: TRBV5-6
d_gene: NA
CDR3aa: CASSLWGGPPTQYF
CDR3nt: TGTGCCAGCAGCTTGTGGGGCGGGCCTCCGACCCAGTACTTC

abundance: NA
j_gene: TRBJ2-5
v_gene: TRBV9
d_gene: NA
CDR3aa: CASSVGWGEETQYF
CDR3nt: TGTGCCAGCAGCGTAGGATGGGGAGAAGAGACCCAGTACTTC

abundance: NA
j_gene: TRBJ1-1
v_gene: TRBV9
d_gene: NA
CDR3aa: CASSAPSGGLGTEAFF
CDR3nt: TGTGCCAGCTCTGCGCCCTCGGGTGGGTTGGGCACTGAAGCTTTCTTT

abundance: NA
j_gene: TRBJ2-7
v_gene: TRBV6-1
d_gene: TRBD2
CDR3aa: CASSGGLDAYEQYF
CDR3nt: TGTGCCAGCAGTGGAGGACTAGACGCCTACGAGCAGTACTTC

abundance: NA
j_gene: TRBJ1-1
v_gene: TRBV30
d_gene: NA
CDR3aa: CAWSITGTDVAEAFF
CDR3nt: TGTGCCTGGAGTATCACCGGGACCGATGTCGCTGAAGCTTTCTTT

abundance: NA
j_gene: TRBJ1-5
v_gene: TRBV5-1
d_gene: NA
CDR3aa: CASSTGTGPGQPQHF
CDR3nt: TGCGCCAGCAGCACCGGGACCGGGCCTGGTCAGCCCCAGCATTTT

abundance: once
j_gene: TRBJ2-3
v_gene: TRBV7-3
d_gene: NA
CDR3aa: CAIRWDTQYF
CDR3nt: TGTGCCATCAGGTGGGATACGCAGTATTTT

abundance: NA
j_gene: TRBJ2-1
v_gene: TRBV28
d_gene: NA
CDR3aa: CASSPRPSRTVYNEQFF
CDR3nt: TGTGCCAGCAGTCCCCGTCCGTCCAGGACGGTTTACAATGAGCAGTTCTTC

abundance: NA
j_gene: TRBJ1-5
v_gene: TRBV5-5
d_gene: NA
CDR3aa: CASSLWGGNQPQHF
CDR3nt: TGTGCCAGCAGCTTGTGGGGGGGCAATCAGCCCCAGCATTTT

abundance: NA
j_gene: TRBJ2-5
v_gene: TRBV29-1
d_gene: NA
CDR3aa: CSGSVSGQKETQYF
CDR3nt: TGCAGCGGATCCGTTAGTGGACAGAAAGAGACCCAGTACTTC

abundance: NA
j_gene: TRBJ1-6
v_gene: TRBV7-9
d_gene: NA
CDR3aa: CASSLVGAVTPLHF
CDR3nt: TGTGCCAGCAGCTTGGTAGGGGCCGTGACACCCCTCCACTTT

abundance: many
j_gene: TRBJ2-5
v_gene: TRBV25-1
d_gene: TRBD1
CDR3aa: CASNQGALQETQYF
CDR3nt: TGTGCCAGCAATCAGGGGGCGCTCCAAGAGACCCAGTACTTC

abundance: NA
j_gene: TRBJ2-4
v_gene: TRBV15
d_gene: NA
CDR3aa: CATSDPDGGLAKNIQYF
CDR3nt: TGTGCCACCAGTGACCCCGATGGGGGACTAGCCAAAAACATTCAGTACTTC

abundance: medium-sized
j_gene: TRBJ1-6
v_gene: TRBV6-1
d_gene: NA
CDR3aa: CASSEAEGGNSPLHF
CDR3nt: TGTGCCAGCAGTGAAGCAGAGGGTGGGAATTCACCCCTCCACTTT

abundance: NA
j_gene: TRBJ1-5
v_gene: TRBV7-9
d_gene: NA
CDR3aa: CASSLGSGQPQHF
CDR3nt: TGTGCCAGCAGCTTGGGGTCAGGTCAGCCCCAGCATTTT

abundance: NA
j_gene: TRBJ2-7
v_gene: TRBV27
d_gene: NA
CDR3aa: CASSLWIVRAIYEQYF
CDR3nt: TGTGCCAGCAGTTTATGGATAGTGAGGGCTATCTACGAGCAGTACTTC

abundance: medium-sized
j_gene: TRBJ1-1
v_gene: TRBV27
d_gene: TRBD1
CDR3aa: CASSLSGTGNTEAFF
CDR3nt: TGTGCCAGCAGTCTCTCCGGGACAGGGAACACTGAAGCTTTCTTT

abundance: NA
j_gene: TRBJ2-6
v_gene: TRBV30
d_gene: NA
CDR3aa: CAWSVYGANVLTF
CDR3nt: TGTGCCTGGAGTGTCTATGGGGCCAACGTCCTGACTTTC

abundance: NA
j_gene: TRBJ1-2
v_gene: TRBV6-1
d_gene: NA
CDR3aa: CASSPVSFYGYTF
CDR3nt: TGTGCCAGCAGCCCCGTGAGCTTCTATGGCTACACCTTC

abundance: NA
j_gene: TRBJ1-2
v_gene: TRBV7-9
d_gene: NA
CDR3aa: CASRSDSEFYGYTF
CDR3nt: TGTGCCAGCAGATCGGACAGCGAGTTTTATGGCTACACCTTC

abundance: NA
j_gene: TRBJ1-2
v_gene: TRBV28
d_gene: NA
CDR3aa: CASSLGTSNYGYTF
CDR3nt: TGTGCCAGCAGCCTAGGGACGTCCAACTATGGCTACACCTTC

abundance: NA
j_gene: TRBJ1-6
v_gene: TRBV15
d_gene: NA
CDR3aa: CATSRDLGNNSPLHF
CDR3nt: TGTGCCACCAGCAGAGATCTGGGGAACAATTCACCCCTCCACTTT

abundance: few
j_gene: TRBJ2-7
v_gene: TRBV5-1
d_gene: TRBD1
CDR3aa: CASSSAGTVYEQYF
CDR3nt: TGCGCCAGCAGCTCCGCCGGGACAGTCTACGAGCAGTACTTC

abundance: NA
j_gene: TRBJ1-1
v_gene: TRBV29-1
d_gene: NA
CDR3aa: CSVEGNTEAFF
CDR3nt: TGCAGCGTTGAGGGGAACACTGAAGCTTTCTTT

abundance: NA
j_gene: TRBJ2-3
v_gene: TRBV7-9
d_gene: NA
CDR3aa: CASSPRLSTNTDTQYF
CDR3nt: TGTGCCAGCAGCCCGCGCCTTAGCACGAACACAGATACGCAGTATTTT

abundance: NA
j_gene: TRBJ2-7
v_gene: TRBV7-6
d_gene: TRBD1
CDR3aa: CASSLATGVTYEQYF
CDR3nt: TGTGCCAGCAGCTTAGCGACAGGGGTCACCTACGAGCAGTACTTC

abundance: once
j_gene: TRBJ1-4
v_gene: TRBV7-2
d_gene: TRBD1
CDR3aa: CASSFVLSLGTDNEKLFF
CDR3nt: TGTGCCAGCAGCTTCGTTCTAAGTTTAGGGACAGATAATGAAAAACTGTTTTTT

abundance: NA
j_gene: TRBJ1-5
v_gene: TRBV6-5
d_gene: NA
CDR3aa: CASSYRDPTEDF
CDR3nt: TGTGCCAGCAGCTACCGGGACCCCACCGAGGATTTT

abundance: NA
j_gene: TRBJ2-1
v_gene: TRBV7-8
d_gene: NA
CDR3aa: CASSQGSNEQFF
CDR3nt: TGTGCCAGCAGCCAGGGTAGCAATGAGCAGTTCTTC

abundance: NA
j_gene: TRBJ2-7
v_gene: TRBV5-4
d_gene: NA
CDR3aa: CASSLGPGQHEQYF
CDR3nt: TGTGCCAGCAGCTTGGGGCCAGGGCAGCACGAGCAGTACTTC

abundance: NA
j_gene: TRBJ2-6
v_gene: TRBV19
d_gene: NA
CDR3aa: CASSTLTGTSGANVLTF
CDR3nt: TGTGCCAGTAGTACCCTGACAGGTACGTCTGGGGCCAACGTCCTGACTTTC

abundance: NA
j_gene: TRBJ2-7
v_gene: TRBV9
d_gene: NA
CDR3aa: CASSVGGSSEQYF
CDR3nt: TGTGCCAGCAGCGTAGGCGGCTCCTCCGAGCAGTACTTC